The 5 T cell receptor beta chains below come from one sample, sequenced in a study of beta chain features in type 1 diabetes. The study reverse transcribed the entire isolated RNA, so it sequenced expressed TCRB transcripts. Sequenced by immunoSEQ multiplex PCR; TCRdb stores in-frame clones only, minus some. Of 350,000 to 450,000 clones listed, about 15% are singletons. Sequencing was done on a sample of naive CD4+ T cells from blood. The source is a man younger than 45 in good health.

The chain employs TRBV9 and TRBJ1-2; TRBD1 matches 7 bases. CDR3 size: 16 residues. The ends lost 0 bases at V and 8 bases at J; junction bases unmatched: 13. Germline CDR1 is SGDLS and CDR2 is YYNGEE. The CDR3 DNA is TGTGCCAGCAGCGTAGAGGTCCACGACAGGGAACGAGGCTACACCTTC. Its translation is CASSVEVHDRERGYTF.

The gene calls are TRBV9 and TRBJ2-1; TRBD2 matches at 9 bases. The CDR3 loop spans 15 amino acids. J lost 6 bases, V lost 2 bases, and 6 bases had no gene match. Germline CDR1 and CDR2: SGDLS and YYNGEE. This chain's CDR3 is CASSVSLAGPNEQFF. CDR3 DNA sequence: TGTGCCAGCAGCGTGTCCCTAGCGGGACCCAATGAGCAGTTCTTC.

The J gene is TRBJ2-7, the V gene TRBV10-3; 8 nucleotides align to TRBD1. The germline CDR1 and CDR2 sequences are ENHRY and SYGVKD. The CDR3 is 13 amino acids. With V trimmed by 2 bases and J by 4 bases, 1 base remained unmatched. The CDR3 DNA reads TGTGCCATCAGTGAGGGGACAGGTTACGAGCAGTACTTC. It translates to CAISEGTGYEQYF.

This clone was observed a few times. V usage is TRBV7-9 and J usage is TRBJ2-3; a possible D gene is TRBD2 (5 bases). Germline assignment: CDR1 SEHNR and CDR2 FQNEAQ (reference sequence). The CDR3 is 10 amino acids. V was trimmed by 10 bases and J by 6 bases, leaving 8 bases between them. The CDR3 spells CAIRGDTQYF. The CDR3, as DNA: TGTGCCATTCGAGGGGATACGCAGTATTTT.

This clone was picked up a small number of times. The chain carries TRBV15 and TRBJ2-5; TRBD2 aligns across 8 bases. With V trimmed by 0 bases and J by 5 bases, 8 bases remained unmatched. The CDR3 length is 16 residues. Germline V gene lookup returns CDR1 LNHNV and CDR2 YYDKDF (reference sequence). This CDR3 is CATSREGSGVSETQYF. The CDR3, as DNA: TGTGCCACCAGCAGAGAGGGTAGCGGGGTCAGCGAGACCCAGTACTTC.